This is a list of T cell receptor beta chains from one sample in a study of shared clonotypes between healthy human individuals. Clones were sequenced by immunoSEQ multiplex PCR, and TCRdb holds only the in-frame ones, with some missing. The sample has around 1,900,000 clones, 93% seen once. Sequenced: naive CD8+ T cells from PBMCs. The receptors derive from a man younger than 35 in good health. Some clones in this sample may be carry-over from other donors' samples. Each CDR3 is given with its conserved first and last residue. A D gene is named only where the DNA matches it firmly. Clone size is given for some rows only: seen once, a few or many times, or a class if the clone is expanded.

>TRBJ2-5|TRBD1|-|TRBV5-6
TGTGCCAGCAGCTTGGGAGGGGGCTCTTTGGAGACCCAGTACTTC
CASSLGGGSLETQYF
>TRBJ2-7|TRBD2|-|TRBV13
TGTGCCAGCAGCATCGGACTAGCGGAGGGTGCCTACGAGCAGTACTTC
CASSIGLAEGAYEQYF
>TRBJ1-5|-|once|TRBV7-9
TGTGCCAGCAGCTTCCAGACAGATAGCAATCAGCCCCAGCATTTT
CASSFQTDSNQPQHF
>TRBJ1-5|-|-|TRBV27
TGTGCCAGCAGTCGCGGGAAGCAGCCCCAGCATTTT
CASSRGKQPQHF
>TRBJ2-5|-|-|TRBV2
TGTGCCAGCAGGTCGGGGGAACTGAATGAAGAGACCCAGTACTTC
CASRSGELNEETQYF
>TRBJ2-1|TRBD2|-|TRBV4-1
TGCGCCAGCAGCCAAGATCTTGGGCCTAGCGGTAACAATGAGCAGTTCTTC
CASSQDLGPSGNNEQFF
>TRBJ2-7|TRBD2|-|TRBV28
TGTGCCAGCAGTCAAAGCGGGAGCCGTTCCTACGAGCAGTACTTC
CASSQSGSRSYEQYF
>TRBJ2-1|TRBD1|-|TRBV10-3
TGTGCCATCAGTGATCCGGACAGGGGTTTAAGGAATGAGCAGTTCTTC
CAISDPDRGLRNEQFF
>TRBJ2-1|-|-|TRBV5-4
TGTGCCAGCAGCCCCGACAGCTACAATGAGCAGTTCTTC
CASSPDSYNEQFF
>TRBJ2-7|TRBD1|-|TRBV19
TGTGCCAGTGGACAGGGTTTCAACGAGCAGTACTTC
CASGQGFNEQYF
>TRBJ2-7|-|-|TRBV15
TGTGCCACCAGCAGAGGGGGGAGCTCCTACGAGCAGTACTTC
CATSRGGSSYEQYF